The T cell receptor (beta chain) under discussion was sequenced for a study of T cells in Graves' hyperthyroidism and ophthalmopathy. Amplification of TCR beta CDR3 regions was performed using RNA transcripts as template. The study used the HTBI primer set for a first-round RT-PCR of the TCR CDR3. One entry per CDR3 protein, called by TCRdb with MiXCR from the multiplex PCR reads. The sample carries hundreds of thousands of distinct CDR3 sequences, around 15% recorded once. Concerning this clonotype itself: A junction end diverges from the germline sequence, so it may reflect a read error.

The CDR3 has 17 residues. Per germline, CDR1 LNHNV and CDR2 YYDKDF (reference sequence). Sequenced material: blood. This chain links TRBV15 with TRBJ2-4, with 7 positions matching TRBD1. This clonotype originated in a woman aged 18-35 years with Graves' hyperthyroidism. The CDR3 DNA reads as TGTGCCACCAGGAGAGGGACAGCACTTTTAGCCAAAAACATTCAGTACTTC. Translation: CATRRGTALLAKNIQYF.